This is a list of T cell receptor beta chains from one sample in a study of T-cell memory formation after mild COVID-19. TCRdb re-derived calls from the 5' RACE reads in MiXCR, one entry per CDR3 protein. The data contain 300,000 or so distinct CDR3 sequences, around 15% of them singletons. Sequencing was performed on PBMCs or a T cell subset sorted from them (not recorded which). These receptor sequences come from a man between 18 and 29 years old who had mild COVID-19 (a few samples of this study predate the infection). Cell type and time point are not known. CDR3s include the opening cysteine and the closing phenylalanine or tryptophan. Each record gives: CDR3 DNA, CDR3 protein, D gene, V gene, J gene, clone size. The D gene is left open where the match is weak. Expanded clones are given a class, and other clones once, few, many or no size at all.

cdr3_nt: TGTGCCAGCAGCGTAGATTTTACTAGCCAAGAGACCCAGTACTTC
cdr3_aa: CASSVDFTSQETQYF
d_call: NA
v_call: TRBV9
j_call: TRBJ2-5
clone_size: NA

cdr3_nt: TGTGCCAGCAGCTTGTACCGGGACTCCCACACCGGGGAGCTGTTTTTT
cdr3_aa: CASSLYRDSHTGELFF
d_call: NA
v_call: TRBV5-6
j_call: TRBJ2-2
clone_size: few

cdr3_nt: TGCAGCCCCCTCGAGGGGGATACGCAGTATTTT
cdr3_aa: CSPLEGDTQYF
d_call: NA
v_call: TRBV29-1
j_call: TRBJ2-3
clone_size: few

cdr3_nt: TGTGCCAGCAGAAGGTTAGGGGTGACTGAAGCTTTCTTT
cdr3_aa: CASRRLGVTEAFF
d_call: NA
v_call: TRBV6-1
j_call: TRBJ1-1
clone_size: few

cdr3_nt: TGCAGTGCTAGAGACAGGGTCCAAGAGACCCAGTACTTC
cdr3_aa: CSARDRVQETQYF
d_call: NA
v_call: TRBV20-1
j_call: TRBJ2-5
clone_size: many

cdr3_nt: TGTGCCAGCATCGTGGGGTGGATCGGGGAGCTGTTTTTT
cdr3_aa: CASIVGWIGELFF
d_call: NA
v_call: TRBV5-5
j_call: TRBJ2-2
clone_size: NA

cdr3_nt: TGTGCCAGCAGTTACGCGACAGGGGGAGGTTCACCCCTCCACTTT
cdr3_aa: CASSYATGGGSPLHF
d_call: TRBD1
v_call: TRBV6-5
j_call: TRBJ1-6
clone_size: NA

cdr3_nt: TGTGCCAGCAGTTTGTTCAGGTCTGGCACTGAAGCTTTCTTT
cdr3_aa: CASSLFRSGTEAFF
d_call: NA
v_call: TRBV12-3/TRBV12-4
j_call: TRBJ1-1
clone_size: few

cdr3_nt: TGCGCCAGCAGCGCCGGGTCCTTGGGTGAAAAACTGTTTTTT
cdr3_aa: CASSAGSLGEKLFF
d_call: NA
v_call: TRBV4-1
j_call: TRBJ1-4
clone_size: NA

cdr3_nt: TGTGCCAGCAGCCAAGATCTAGCGGGGAATTCAGATACGCAGTATTTT
cdr3_aa: CASSQDLAGNSDTQYF
d_call: TRBD2
v_call: TRBV3-1
j_call: TRBJ2-3
clone_size: few

cdr3_nt: TGTGCCAGCAGCTTAGAAGGGGGGGATACGCAGTATTTT
cdr3_aa: CASSLEGGDTQYF
d_call: NA
v_call: TRBV11-2
j_call: TRBJ2-3
clone_size: NA

cdr3_nt: TGTGCCAGCAGCATGTCTCGAGGGGGGGCTAAAGATACGCAGTATTTT
cdr3_aa: CASSMSRGGAKDTQYF
d_call: NA
v_call: TRBV7-2
j_call: TRBJ2-3
clone_size: NA

cdr3_nt: TGTGCCAGCAATCCGGACAGCAATCAGCCCCAGCATTTT
cdr3_aa: CASNPDSNQPQHF
d_call: NA
v_call: TRBV6-6
j_call: TRBJ1-5
clone_size: NA

cdr3_nt: TGTGCCAGCAGTTTAATCGGTGTCAATCAGCCCCAGCATTTT
cdr3_aa: CASSLIGVNQPQHF
d_call: NA
v_call: TRBV12-3/TRBV12-4
j_call: TRBJ1-5
clone_size: NA

cdr3_nt: TGTGCCAGCAGTTACTCCGGGACAGGGGCCTTCGAGCAGTACTTC
cdr3_aa: CASSYSGTGAFEQYF
d_call: TRBD1
v_call: TRBV6-5
j_call: TRBJ2-7
clone_size: few

cdr3_nt: TGTGCCAGCAGCTTTCAGACCCGTAGCACAGATACGCAGTATTTT
cdr3_aa: CASSFQTRSTDTQYF
d_call: NA
v_call: TRBV7-2
j_call: TRBJ2-3
clone_size: few

cdr3_nt: TGTGCCAGCAGCGTAGATCCGTTCGGGACAGGGAATCAAGAGACCCAGTACTTC
cdr3_aa: CASSVDPFGTGNQETQYF
d_call: TRBD1
v_call: TRBV9
j_call: TRBJ2-5
clone_size: NA

cdr3_nt: TGTGCCAGCAGCCAGACAGGGGAGGGAAATGAGCAGTTCTTC
cdr3_aa: CASSQTGEGNEQFF
d_call: NA
v_call: TRBV6-4
j_call: TRBJ2-1
clone_size: NA

cdr3_nt: TGCAGGACAGGGGTACGGGATCAGCCCCAGCATTTT
cdr3_aa: CRTGVRDQPQHF
d_call: TRBD1
v_call: TRBV29-1
j_call: TRBJ1-5
clone_size: few

cdr3_nt: TGCGCCAGCAGTGAGCTGGACAGGGGATTCTCGGGGAGTCAGCCCCAGCATTTT
cdr3_aa: CASSELDRGFSGSQPQHF
d_call: TRBD1
v_call: TRBV10-1
j_call: TRBJ1-5
clone_size: NA

cdr3_nt: TGCAGTGCTAGAGCGGGGGGGCATACAGATACGCAGTATTTT
cdr3_aa: CSARAGGHTDTQYF
d_call: TRBD2
v_call: TRBV20-1
j_call: TRBJ2-3
clone_size: NA

cdr3_nt: TGCAGTGCTACCTCGACCAGCCGGGGAGATACGCAGTATTTT
cdr3_aa: CSATSTSRGDTQYF
d_call: NA
v_call: TRBV20-1
j_call: TRBJ2-3
clone_size: many

cdr3_nt: TGCGCCAGCAGCCAAGAGGCAGGGCCTAGCACAGATACGCAGTATTTT
cdr3_aa: CASSQEAGPSTDTQYF
d_call: NA
v_call: TRBV4-1
j_call: TRBJ2-3
clone_size: many

cdr3_nt: TGTGCCAGCAGTTACACAGGTGATTCACCCCTCCACTTT
cdr3_aa: CASSYTGDSPLHF
d_call: NA
v_call: TRBV6-5
j_call: TRBJ1-6
clone_size: NA

cdr3_nt: TGCGCCAGCAGCCAGACAGGGGCTAACTATGGCTACACCTTC
cdr3_aa: CASSQTGANYGYTF
d_call: TRBD1
v_call: TRBV5-1
j_call: TRBJ1-2
clone_size: NA

cdr3_nt: TGTGCCAGCAGCCCCGGGTTAGAGGAAAAACTGTTTTTT
cdr3_aa: CASSPGLEEKLFF
d_call: NA
v_call: TRBV7-9
j_call: TRBJ1-4
clone_size: NA

cdr3_nt: TGTGCCAGCAGTTCCGGACTAGCGGGGGGCCCATCGGATACGCAGTATTTT
cdr3_aa: CASSSGLAGGPSDTQYF
d_call: TRBD2
v_call: TRBV12-3/TRBV12-4
j_call: TRBJ2-3
clone_size: many

cdr3_nt: TGCGCCAGCAGCCAGGCGGCAGGGGCAGGGCCGAGGAATGAGCAGTTCTTC
cdr3_aa: CASSQAAGAGPRNEQFF
d_call: NA
v_call: TRBV4-1
j_call: TRBJ2-1
clone_size: many